The 10 T cell receptor beta chains below come from one sample, sequenced in a study of T-cell reconstitution after alpha-beta-depleted transplantation in children. Study outcomes and limitations: Among T cells one year after transplant, newly produced cells accounted for most counts and diversity.

The antigens for these receptors are not known. Unique molecular identifiers featured in how the TCRbeta library was prepared. TCRdb ran MiXCR on the PCR reads and lists one entry per CDR3 protein. The sample carries around 270,000 distinct CDR3 sequences, roughly 7.8% recorded once. Sequencing used peripheral blood, obtained 360 days after TCRalphabeta/CD19-depleted stem cell transplant. The receptors were sampled from a female patient aged 2-9 years who had a stem cell transplant for Fanconi anemia, so the T cells may come from the graft donor.

This clonotype showed up many times. This chain joins TRBV3-1 and TRBJ2-5; D is perhaps TRBD1 or TRBD2 (6 bases each). Trimming took 4 bases from V and 4 from J, leaving 16 bases between them. Germline assignment: CDR1 LGHDT and CDR2 YNNKEL (reference sequence). The CDR3 is made up of 15 amino acids. The CDR3 protein is CASSRVQGGVETQYF. In DNA, the CDR3 is TGTGCCAGCAGCCGGGTACAGGGAGGAGTAGAGACCCAGTACTTC.

The sample holds a few counts of this clonotype. This rearrangement joins TRBV9 to TRBJ2-3; D uncertain. The V and J ends lost 0 bases and 2 bases respectively, with 7 bases between them. Germline lookup yields CDR1 SGDLS and CDR2 YYNGEE. The CDR3 has 14 residues. CDR3 DNA sequence: TGTGCCAGCAGCGTAGGCCATCACACAGATACGCAGTATTTT. It yields the protein CASSVGHHTDTQYF.

This clonotype was seen a few times. The chain is built from TRBV5-1 and TRBJ1-3; D gene uncertain. CDR1 is SGHRS, CDR2 YFSETQ, per germline. CDR3 length: 15 residues. Trimming stripped 5 bases from V and 4 bases from J, with 16 bases between. CDR3 bases: TGCGCCAGCAGACCTACGGTGATGGGAGGAAACACCATATATTTT. Protein: CASRPTVMGGNTIYF.

The V and J genes are TRBV28 and TRBJ2-2; D is perhaps TRBD1 (6 bases). The V end lost 5 bases, the J end lost 5 bases, and 12 bases lay between the germline ends. The germline gives CDR1 MDHEN, CDR2 SYDVKM. This CDR3 comprises 14 residues. The CDR3 protein is CASSTGQGTGELFF. CDR3 in DNA: TGTGCCAGCAGTACAGGGCAAGGGACCGGGGAGCTGTTTTTT.

The chain joins TRBV6-6 to TRBJ2-1; maybe TRBD2 (5 bases). The CDR3 contains 12 residues. Germline assignment: CDR1 MNHNY and CDR2 SVGAGI (reference sequence). Trimming cost V 2 bases and J 8 bases, with 7 bases left between them. DNA for the CDR3: TGTGCCAGCAGTTACCCGGGGTATGAGCAGTTCTTC. Its protein product is CASSYPGYEQFF.

This clonotype was recorded many times. This chain connects TRBV20-1 to TRBJ1-1; 9 positions agree with TRBD1. Germline CDR1 is DFQATT and CDR2 is SNEGSKA (reference sequence). Trimming removed 7 bases from V and 7 bases from J; junction bases left unmatched: 7. CDR3 length equals 12 residues. The CDR3: CSVGQGTFEAFF. CDR3 DNA: TGCAGTGTCGGACAGGGGACGTTTGAAGCTTTCTTT.

This chain connects TRBV7-8 to TRBJ2-1, with D perhaps matching TRBD1 (5 bases). Looked up from germline, CDR1 is SGHVS and CDR2 is FQNEAQ. This CDR3 contains 14 residues. Trimming removed 5 bases from V and 8 bases from J, with 16 bases in between. CDR3 loop: CASSPDIRSDEQFF. The CDR3 DNA reads TGTGCCAGCAGCCCGGACATTCGCTCCGATGAGCAGTTCTTC.

This clonotype showed up many times. The chain joins TRBV6-5 to TRBJ2-7; TRBD1 might be the D (6 bases). Germline CDR1 MNHEY, CDR2 SVGAGI. With 5 bases removed from V and 9 bases from J, the gap between germline ends came to 14 bases. The CDR3 length is 12 residues. The CDR3 DNA sequence: TGTGCCAGCAGTCGATGGGACACGATGCAGTACTTC. It codes for CASSRWDTMQYF.

This clonotype occurred many times. The V gene is TRBV7-9, the J gene TRBJ2-3, with D maybe TRBD1 (5 bases). Germline loops: CDR1 SEHNR, CDR2 FQNEAQ (reference sequence). The CDR3 extends over 14 amino acids. Between the trimmed V and J ends, which lost 6 bases and 4 bases, there was a span of 14 bases. CDR3 sequence: CASSSLQVSDTQYF. The CDR3 DNA is TGTGCCAGCAGTTCTCTACAGGTTTCAGATACGCAGTATTTT.

The J gene is TRBJ2-7, the V gene TRBV18; TRBD2 is a possible D gene (6 bases). Trimming removed 3 bases from V and 7 bases from J, with 16 bases in between. This CDR3 is built from 14 residues. The germline CDR1 and CDR2 sequences are KGHSH and LQKENI. CDR3 region: CASSPTEWGREQYF. For the CDR3, the DNA is TGTGCCAGCTCACCCACCGAATGGGGGAGGGAGCAGTACTTC.